The clone carrying this TCR beta chain was picked up a small number of times. Its antigen is not identified. This sample was taken from a study of PD-1 blockade in classical Hodgkin lymphoma. Study-wide results and limits: Repertoire difference causes, possibly disease activity or prior therapy, remain undefined. By cycle point C4D1, TCR diversity had risen significantly in CD4+ cells (but not CD8+ cells). Those patients who began receiving nivolumab less than 1 year after ASCT had lower diversity, and they were excluded.

All the patients suffered relapse after autologous stem cell transplantation, and brentuximab vedotin exposure differed. Patients had relapsed/refractory classical Hodgkin lymphoma with complete response, partial response or progressive disease as best response. Assay used: immunoSEQ multiplex PCR; TCRdb lists only in-frame clones, some missing. The sample lists approximately 89,000 clones, approximately 88% occurring once. Sample: peripheral blood mononuclear cells (PBMCs), taken at baseline. This clonotype was obtained from a human donor with classical Hodgkin lymphoma.

Written as DNA, the CDR3 is TGTGCCAGCAGTTTGGGGGGAGGGGGATTGCAGCCCCAGCATTTT. The encoded protein is CASSLGGGGLQPQHF. The V call is TRBV28, the J call TRBJ1-5; maybe TRBD1 (6 bases). CDR1 is MDHEN, CDR2 SYDVKM, per germline. The CDR3 runs to 15 residues. Trimming stripped 3 bases from V and 7 bases from J, with 16 bases between.